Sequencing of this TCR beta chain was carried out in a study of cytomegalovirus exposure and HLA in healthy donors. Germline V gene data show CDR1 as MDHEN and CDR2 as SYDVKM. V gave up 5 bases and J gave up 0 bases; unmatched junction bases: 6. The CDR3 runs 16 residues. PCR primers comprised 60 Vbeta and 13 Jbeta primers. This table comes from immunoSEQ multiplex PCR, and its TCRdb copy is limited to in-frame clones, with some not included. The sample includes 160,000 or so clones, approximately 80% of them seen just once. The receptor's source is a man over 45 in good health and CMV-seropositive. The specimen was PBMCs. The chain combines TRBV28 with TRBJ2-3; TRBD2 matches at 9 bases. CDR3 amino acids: CASSLLAGDSTDTQYF. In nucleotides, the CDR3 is TGTGCCAGCAGTCTGTTAGCGGGGGATAGCACAGATACGCAGTATTTT.